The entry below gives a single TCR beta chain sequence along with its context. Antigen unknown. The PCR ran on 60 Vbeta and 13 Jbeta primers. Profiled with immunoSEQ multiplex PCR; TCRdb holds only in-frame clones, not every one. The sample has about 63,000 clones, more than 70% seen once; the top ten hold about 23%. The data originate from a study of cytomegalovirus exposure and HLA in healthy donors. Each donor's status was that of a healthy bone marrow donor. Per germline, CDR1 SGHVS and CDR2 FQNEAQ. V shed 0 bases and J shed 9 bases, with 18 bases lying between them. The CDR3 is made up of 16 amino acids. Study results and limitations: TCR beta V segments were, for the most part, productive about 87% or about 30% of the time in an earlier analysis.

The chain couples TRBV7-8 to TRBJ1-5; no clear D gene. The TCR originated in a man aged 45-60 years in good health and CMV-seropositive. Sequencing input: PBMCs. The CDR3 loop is CASSLAFRGQLAPQHF. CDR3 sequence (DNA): TGTGCCAGCAGCTTAGCCTTTCGAGGCCAGTTGGCGCCCCAGCATTTT. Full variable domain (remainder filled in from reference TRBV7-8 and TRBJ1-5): GAGVSQSPRYKVAKRGQDVALRCDPISGHVSLFWYQQALGQGPEFLTYFQNEAQLDKSGLPSDRFFAERPEGSVSTLKIQRTQQEDSAVYLCASSLAFRGQLAPQHFGDGTRLSIL.